The 21 T cell receptor beta chains presented below share a single source sample, sequenced in a study of cytomegalovirus exposure and HLA in healthy donors. 13 Jbeta primers and 60 Vbeta primers were used for the PCR. The repertoire was sequenced with immunoSEQ multiplex PCR; TCRdb's copy has only in-frame clones and lacks some. The sample gives 150,000 to 200,000 clones, roughly four fifths of which show up once; 1.5% to 2% is in the top ten. Sequencing input: PBMCs. The source is a man aged 25 to 45 in good health and CMV-seronegative.

The rearrangement uses TRBV7-9 and TRBJ2-3; 7 nucleotides match TRBD2. Germline V gives CDR1 SEHNR, CDR2 FQNEAQ (reference sequence). There are 14 residues in the CDR3. With V trimmed by 5 bases and J by 4 bases, 6 bases remained unmatched. The CDR3 bases are TGTGCCAGCAGCCGGGAGGAGGCCCCAGATACGCAGTATTTT. This codes for CASSREEAPDTQYF.

The genes are TRBV2 and TRBJ1-1; no definite D call. Germline V gives CDR1 SNHLY, CDR2 FYNNEI. The CDR3 length is 13 residues. The V and J ends lost 5 bases and 3 bases respectively, with 10 bases between them. CDR3 in DNA: TGTGCCAGCAGTCAAACCGGGGACACTGAAGCTTTCTTT. Translating it yields CASSQTGDTEAFF.

This chain joins TRBV18 and TRBJ2-1, with a possible D match to TRBD2 (6 bases). The CDR3 totals 17 residues. Germline lookup yields CDR1 KGHSH and CDR2 LQKENI. Between the trimmed V and J ends, which lost 6 bases and 0 bases, there was a span of 18 bases. CDR3 in amino acids: CASSQNNRGSSYNEQFF. In DNA form, the CDR3 reads TGTGCCAGCTCCCAAAACAATCGGGGGAGCTCCTACAATGAGCAGTTCTTC. The entire variable domain, with the rest obtained from reference TRBV18 and TRBJ2-1, is as follows: NAGVMQNPRHLVRRRGQEARLRCSPMKGHSHVYWYRQLPEEGLKFMVYLQKENIIDESGMPKERFSAEFPKEGPSILRIQQVVRGDSAAYFCASSQNNRGSSYNEQFFGPGTRLTVL.

The CDR3, as DNA: TGTGCCAGCAGTGACTCGGTCGGGACTAGCGGGAACACAGATACGCAGTATTTT. Amino acid sequence: CASSDSVGTSGNTDTQYF. V gene TRBV6-4 combines with J gene TRBJ2-3; 13 bases agree with TRBD2. The CDR3 has 18 residues. The J segment lost 2 bases and the V segment lost 0 bases, leaving 5 bases of the junction unmatched. Germline V gene data show CDR1 as MRHNA and CDR2 as SNTAGT.

The chain joins TRBV11-2 to TRBJ1-2; D remains unclear. V gave up 1 base and J gave up 7 bases, with 7 bases separating them. CDR1 is SGHAT, CDR2 FQNNGV, per germline. The CDR3 runs 12 residues. Here the CDR3 DNA reads TGTGCCAGCAGCTTAGCCGGGTTTGGCTACACCTTC. It encodes CASSLAGFGYTF.

The chain employs TRBV28 and TRBJ1-1, with TRBD1 identical over 7 bases. The ends lost 1 base at V and 3 bases at J; junction bases unmatched: 5. This CDR3 has 15 amino acids. Germline V gene sequence: CDR1 MDHEN, CDR2 SYDVKM. The CDR3 bases are TGTGCCAGCAGTTTATTCACAGGGGCGGACACTGAAGCTTTCTTT. Translation: CASSLFTGADTEAFF. Looking up the rest from reference TRBV28 and TRBJ1-1 gives the full variable domain: DVKVTQSSRYLVKRTGEKVFLECVQDMDHENMFWYRQDPGLGLRLIYFSYDVKMKEKGDIPEGYSVSREKKERFSLILESASTNQTSMYLCASSLFTGADTEAFFGQGTRLTVV.

The chain is built from TRBV10-2 and TRBJ2-1; 14 bases fit TRBD2. Looked up from germline, CDR1 is WSHSY and CDR2 is SAAADI. V was pared by 5 bases and J by 0 bases, with 3 bases of the junction left unmatched. The CDR3 sequence is 17 residues long. The CDR3 DNA reads as TGCGCCAGCAGTTGGACTAGCGGGAGGCCCTCCTACAATGAGCAGTTCTTC. It yields the protein CASSWTSGRPSYNEQFF.

The rearrangement joins TRBV18 to TRBJ1-2; the match to TRBD1 covers 8 bases. Losses at the gene ends were 2 bases for V and 8 bases for J; bases not matched to a gene: 7. Germline assignment: CDR1 KGHSH and CDR2 LQKENI. The CDR3 has 14 amino acids. The CDR3 region is CASSPIGQGGGYTF. The CDR3 DNA reads TGTGCCAGCTCACCAATCGGACAGGGAGGAGGCTACACCTTC.

The count of this clone is one. The V gene is TRBV5-1, the J gene TRBJ1-5; D is unclear. The CDR3 runs to 13 residues. Deletions cut 2 bases from V and 3 bases from J, with 6 bases between. Germline loops: CDR1 SGHRS, CDR2 YFSETQ. The CDR3 sequence: CASSFGNNQPQHF. The CDR3 region has the DNA TGCGCCAGCAGCTTCGGGAACAATCAGCCCCAGCATTTT. The complete variable domain, with remaining parts taken from reference TRBV5-1 and TRBJ1-5, reads KAGVTQTPRYLIKTRGQQVTLSCSPISGHRSVSWYQQTPGQGLQFLFEYFSETQRNKGNFPGRFSGRQFSNSRSEMNVSTLELGDSALYLCASSFGNNQPQHFGDGTRLSIL.

The chain links TRBV7-9 to TRBJ2-7; a possible D gene is TRBD2 (5 bases). The ends were cut back, 5 bases at V and 3 bases at J, with 8 bases in the middle. Per the germline V gene, CDR1 is SEHNR and CDR2 is FQNEAQ (reference sequence). The CDR3 contains 12 residues. The CDR3 nucleotides are TGTGCCAGCAGCCTAGGGAGCTACGAGCAGTACTTC. This encodes CASSLGSYEQYF.

The chain employs TRBV4-1 and TRBJ2-5; the match to TRBD2 covers 8 bases. The DNA end lines up better with TRBJ2-7; the J call may be wrong. The V gene's germline CDR1 is MGHRA and CDR2 YSYEKL. The CDR3 is 17 amino acids. The CDR3 loop is CASSQDYKRESSYEQYF. CDR3 nucleotides: TGCGCCAGCAGCCAAGATTACAAGCGGGAGAGCTCCTACGAGCAGTACTTC.

V usage is TRBV2 and J usage is TRBJ2-5, with TRBD2 identical over 8 bases. This CDR3 comprises 16 residues. Trimming cost V 9 bases and J 7 bases; bases outside gene matches: 19. Looked up from germline, CDR1 is SNHLY and CDR2 is FYNNEI. CDR3 coding DNA: TGTGCCAGTCAGCCCGTAATACTAGCGGATCCTAGGACCCAGTACTTC. Its protein is CASQPVILADPRTQYF.

The rearrangement links TRBV15 to TRBJ1-2; D gene unclear. V lost 2 bases and J lost 5, with 12 bases in between. CDR1 and CDR2 (germline): LNHNV, YYDKDF (reference sequence). CDR3 size: 14 residues. CDR3 residues: CATSRTMRGYGYTF. CDR3 nucleotide sequence: TGTGCCACCAGCAGAACCATGAGAGGGTATGGCTACACCTTC.

This clone was observed a few times. The V and J genes are TRBV30 and TRBJ2-5; a weak D match, TRBD2 (5 bases). The V end was cut by 1 base, the J end by 7 bases, with 10 bases between. This CDR3 is built from 12 residues. Per the germline V gene, CDR1 is GTSNPN and CDR2 is SVGIG (reference sequence). Here the CDR3 reads CAWSGHGLTQYF. The DNA for the CDR3 is TGTGCCTGGAGTGGACATGGACTGACCCAGTACTTC.

This clone was counted a single time. The chain links TRBV7-2 to TRBJ2-7, with D tentatively TRBD2 (6 bases). The V gene lost 1 base and the J gene lost 0 bases, with 10 bases spanning the gap. Germline V gene data show CDR1 as SGHTA and CDR2 as FQGNSA. CDR3 length: 15 amino acids. The CDR3 is CASSLVWRDSYEQYF. The CDR3 DNA sequence: TGTGCCAGCAGCTTAGTTTGGCGGGACTCCTACGAGCAGTACTTC. Full variable domain (rest looked up from reference TRBV7-2 and TRBJ2-7): GAGVSQSPSNKVTEKGKDVELRCDPISGHTALYWYRQSLGQGLEFLIYFQGNSAPDKSGLPSDRFSAERTGGSVSTLTIQRTQQEDSAVYLCASSLVWRDSYEQYFGPGTRLTVT.

The rearrangement links TRBV11-2 to TRBJ2-5; D is unclear. The CDR3 sequence is 14 residues long. Per the germline V gene, CDR1 is SGHAT and CDR2 is FQNNGV. Trimming took off 1 base at V and 5 bases at J, with 11 bases between the two ends. The CDR3 sequence is CASSLVDLRETQYF. DNA of the CDR3: TGTGCCAGCAGCTTAGTCGATCTGAGGGAGACCCAGTACTTC.

The chain uses TRBV13 and TRBJ2-1; 10 bases map to TRBD2. Per the germline V gene, CDR1 is PRHDT and CDR2 is FYEKMQ (reference sequence). The CDR3 extends over 14 amino acids. The V segment lost 5 bases and the J segment 7 bases; nucleotides outside the gene matches: 5. The CDR3, as DNA: TGTGCCAGCAGCCAGGGACTAGCGCTTAATGAGCAGTTCTTC. It yields the protein CASSQGLALNEQFF.

J is TRBJ2-1 and V is TRBV6-5, with 12 bases lining up with TRBD2. The CDR3 has 15 residues. The J segment lost 5 bases and the V segment lost 6 bases, leaving 5 bases of the junction unmatched. Germline V gives CDR1 MNHEY, CDR2 SVGAGI. The CDR3 bases are TGTGCCAGCAGCCCCGGACTAGCGGGGAACAATGAGCAGTTCTTC. Protein: CASSPGLAGNNEQFF.

This chain links TRBV5-4 with TRBJ2-3, with D maybe TRBD2 (6 bases). CDR1 and CDR2 from the germline V gene are SGHNT and YYREEE (reference sequence). The V and J ends lost 0 bases and 6 bases respectively, with 11 bases between them. The CDR3 loop spans 14 amino acids. The CDR3 DNA sequence: TGTGCCAGCAGCTTGGCGGGAGTCAGGGATACGCAGTATTTT. It translates to CASSLAGVRDTQYF.

The CDR3 region is CASKGSGVSYEQYF. The DNA for the CDR3 is TGTGCCAGCAAAGGATCAGGGGTCTCCTACGAGCAGTACTTC. The chain has TRBV6-1 and TRBJ2-7, with D possibly matching TRBD1 (6 bases). CDR3 length equals 14 residues. V was clipped by 7 bases and J by 0 bases, with 13 bases between them. CDR1 is MNHNS, CDR2 SASEGT, per germline.

The chain couples TRBV10-2 to TRBJ2-3; D uncertain. V shed 4 bases and J shed 4 bases, with 18 bases lying between them. The CDR3 sequence is 16 residues long. Looked up from germline, CDR1 is WSHSY and CDR2 is SAAADI. The chain's CDR3 is CASSGSASFRADTQYF. The CDR3 DNA reads as TGCGCCAGCAGTGGGTCGGCTAGTTTCCGCGCAGATACGCAGTATTTT.